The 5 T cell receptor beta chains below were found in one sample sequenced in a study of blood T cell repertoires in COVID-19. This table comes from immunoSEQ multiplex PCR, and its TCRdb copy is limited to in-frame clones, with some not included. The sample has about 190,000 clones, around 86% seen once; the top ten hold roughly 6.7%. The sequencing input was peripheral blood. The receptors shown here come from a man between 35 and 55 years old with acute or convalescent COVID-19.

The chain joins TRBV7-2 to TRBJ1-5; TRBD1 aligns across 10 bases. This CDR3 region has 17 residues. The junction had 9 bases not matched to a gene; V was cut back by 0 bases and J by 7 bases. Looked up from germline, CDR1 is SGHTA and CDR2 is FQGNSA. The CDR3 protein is CASSLAATGGYSQPQHF. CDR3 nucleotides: TGTGCCAGCAGCTTAGCGGCGACAGGGGGCTACAGCCAGCCCCAGCATTTT.

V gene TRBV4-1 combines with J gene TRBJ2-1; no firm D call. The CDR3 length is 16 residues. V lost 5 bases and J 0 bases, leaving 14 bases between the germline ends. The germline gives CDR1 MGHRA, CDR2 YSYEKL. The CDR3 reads CASSSPTENSYNEQFF. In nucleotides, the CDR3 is TGCGCCAGCAGCTCCCCGACTGAGAACTCCTACAATGAGCAGTTCTTC.

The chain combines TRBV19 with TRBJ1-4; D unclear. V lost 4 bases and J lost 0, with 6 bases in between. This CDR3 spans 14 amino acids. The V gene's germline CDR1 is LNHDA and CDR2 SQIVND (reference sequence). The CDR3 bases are TGTGCCAGTAGTAGGGCACCAACTAATGAAAAACTGTTTTTT. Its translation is CASSRAPTNEKLFF. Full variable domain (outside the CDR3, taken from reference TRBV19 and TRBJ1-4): DGGITQSPKYLFRKEGQNVTLSCEQNLNHDAMYWYRQDPGQGLRLIYYSQIVNDFQKGDIAEGYSVSREKKESFPLTVTSAQKNPTAFYLCASSRAPTNEKLFFGSGTQLSVL.

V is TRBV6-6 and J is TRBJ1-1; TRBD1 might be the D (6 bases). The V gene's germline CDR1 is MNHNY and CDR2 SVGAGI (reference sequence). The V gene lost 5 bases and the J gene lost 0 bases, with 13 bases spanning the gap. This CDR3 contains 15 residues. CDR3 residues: CASSKTNRVNTEAFF. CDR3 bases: TGTGCCAGCAGTAAAACCAACAGGGTGAACACTGAAGCTTTCTTT.

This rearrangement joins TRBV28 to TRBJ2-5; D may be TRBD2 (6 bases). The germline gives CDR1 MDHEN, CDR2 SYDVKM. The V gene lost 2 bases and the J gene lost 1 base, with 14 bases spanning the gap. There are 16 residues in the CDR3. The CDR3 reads CASSLLLFGSQETQYF. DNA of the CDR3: TGTGCCAGCAGTTTACTACTCTTCGGGAGCCAAGAGACCCAGTACTTC.